Only a few counts were recorded for the clone carrying this TCR beta chain. The antigen is not known. This sample is part of a study of cytomegalovirus exposure and HLA in healthy donors. Overall study context: Genetic ancestry analysis placed around four fifths of the 398 donors that were genotyped in the Caucasian-associated cluster. Study-wide results and caveats: The authors later found most CMV-associated TCR beta chains appeared HLA-restricted. Diagnosis of cytomegalovirus status made by the classifier reportedly showed high specificity and sensitivity. Segments of the TCR beta V type were, in most cases, productive about 90% or about 30% of the time in an earlier analysis.

Both 60 Vbeta primers and 13 Jbeta primers went into the PCR. Sequencing was performed with immunoSEQ multiplex PCR; in TCRdb, only in-frame clones are kept and a portion is missing. The sample consists of 150,000 to 190,000 clones, around 75% of them appearing once. Sequenced material: PBMCs. The sequence came from a man aged 18 to 35 in good health and CMV-seronegative.

The CDR3 here is CASSGFQGAGGYTF. DNA of the CDR3: TGTGCCAGCAGCGGATTCCAGGGGGCGGGTGGCTACACCTTC. The rearrangement links TRBV7-2 to TRBJ1-2, with 8 bases matching TRBD1. With 5 bases clipped from V and 7 bases from J, the junction kept 9 bases outside the gene matches. CDR3 size: 14 residues. Germline V gene lookup returns CDR1 SGHTA and CDR2 FQGNSA.